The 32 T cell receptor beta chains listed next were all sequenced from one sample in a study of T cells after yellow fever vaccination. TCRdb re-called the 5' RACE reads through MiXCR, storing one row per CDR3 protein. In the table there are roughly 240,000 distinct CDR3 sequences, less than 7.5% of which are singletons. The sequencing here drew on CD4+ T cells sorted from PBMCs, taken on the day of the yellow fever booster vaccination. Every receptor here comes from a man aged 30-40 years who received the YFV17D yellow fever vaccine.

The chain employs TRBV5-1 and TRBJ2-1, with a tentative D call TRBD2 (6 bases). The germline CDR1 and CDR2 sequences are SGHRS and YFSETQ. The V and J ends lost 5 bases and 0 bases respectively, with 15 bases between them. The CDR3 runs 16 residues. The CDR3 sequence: CASRAGLLSSYNEQFF. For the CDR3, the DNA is TGCGCCAGCAGGGCGGGACTCCTAAGCTCCTACAATGAGCAGTTCTTC.

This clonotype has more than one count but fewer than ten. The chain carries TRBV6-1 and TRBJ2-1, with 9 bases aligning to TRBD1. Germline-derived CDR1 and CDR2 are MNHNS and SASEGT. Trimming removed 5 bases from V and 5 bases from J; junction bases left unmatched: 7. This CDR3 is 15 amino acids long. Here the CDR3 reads CASSQTGQGNNEQFF. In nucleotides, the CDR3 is TGTGCCAGCAGTCAGACGGGACAGGGAAACAATGAGCAGTTCTTC.

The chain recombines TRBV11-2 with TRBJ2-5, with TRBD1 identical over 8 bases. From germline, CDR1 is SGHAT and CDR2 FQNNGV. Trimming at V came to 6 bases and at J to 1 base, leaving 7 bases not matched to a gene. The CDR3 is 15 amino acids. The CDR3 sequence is CASSISRGRQETQYF. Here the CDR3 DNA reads TGTGCCAGCAGTATCAGCAGGGGGCGCCAAGAGACCCAGTACTTC.

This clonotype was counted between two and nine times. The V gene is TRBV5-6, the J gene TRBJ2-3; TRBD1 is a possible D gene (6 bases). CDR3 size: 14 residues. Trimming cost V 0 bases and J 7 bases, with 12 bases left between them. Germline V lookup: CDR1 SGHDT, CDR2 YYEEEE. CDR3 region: CASSLGTGYNTQYF. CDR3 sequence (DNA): TGTGCCAGCAGCTTGGGTACAGGGTATAATACGCAGTATTTT.

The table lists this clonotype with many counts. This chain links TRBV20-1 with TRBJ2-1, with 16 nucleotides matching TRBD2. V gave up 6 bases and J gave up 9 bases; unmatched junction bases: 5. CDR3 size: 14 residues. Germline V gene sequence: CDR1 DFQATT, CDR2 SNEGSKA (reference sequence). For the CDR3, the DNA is TGCAGTGCCCCGGGACTAGCGGGAGGGGGTGAGCAGTTCTTC. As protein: CSAPGLAGGGEQFF.

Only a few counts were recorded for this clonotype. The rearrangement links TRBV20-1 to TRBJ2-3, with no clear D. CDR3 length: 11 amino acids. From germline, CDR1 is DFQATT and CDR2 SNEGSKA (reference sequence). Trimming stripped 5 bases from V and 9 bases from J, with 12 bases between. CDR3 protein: CSAPSVETQYF. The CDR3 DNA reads TGCAGTGCTCCTTCGGTTGAGACGCAGTATTTT.

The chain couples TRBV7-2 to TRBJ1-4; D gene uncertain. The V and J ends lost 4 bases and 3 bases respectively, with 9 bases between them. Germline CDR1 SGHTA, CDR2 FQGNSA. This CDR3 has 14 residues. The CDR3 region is CASSSHGSNEKLFF. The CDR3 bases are TGTGCCAGCAGCTCACACGGATCTAATGAAAAACTGTTTTTT.

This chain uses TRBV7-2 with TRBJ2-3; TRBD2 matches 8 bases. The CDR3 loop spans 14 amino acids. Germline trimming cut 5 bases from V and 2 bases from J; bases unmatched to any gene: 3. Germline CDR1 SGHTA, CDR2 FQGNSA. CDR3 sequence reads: CASSRGGNTDTQYF. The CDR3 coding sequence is TGTGCCAGCAGCCGGGGGGGGAACACAGATACGCAGTATTTT.

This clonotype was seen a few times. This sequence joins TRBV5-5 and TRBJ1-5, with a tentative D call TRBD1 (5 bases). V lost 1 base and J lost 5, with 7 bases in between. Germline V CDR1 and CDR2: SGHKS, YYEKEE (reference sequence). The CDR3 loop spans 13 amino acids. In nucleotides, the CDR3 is TGTGCCAGCAGCTTGTCGGGGGATCAGCCCCAGCATTTT. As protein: CASSLSGDQPQHF. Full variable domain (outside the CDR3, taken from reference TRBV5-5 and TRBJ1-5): DAGVTQSPTHLIKTRGQQVTLRCSPISGHKSVSWYQQVLGQGPQFIFQYYEKEERGRGNFPDRFSARQFPNYSSELNVNALLLGDSALYLCASSLSGDQPQHFGDGTRLSIL.

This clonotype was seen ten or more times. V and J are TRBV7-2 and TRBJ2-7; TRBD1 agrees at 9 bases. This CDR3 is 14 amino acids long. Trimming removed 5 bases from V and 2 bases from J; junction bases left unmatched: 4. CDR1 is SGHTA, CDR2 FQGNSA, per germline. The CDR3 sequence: CASSPGQGPYEQYF. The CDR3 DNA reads TGTGCCAGCAGCCCGGGACAGGGCCCCTACGAGCAGTACTTC.

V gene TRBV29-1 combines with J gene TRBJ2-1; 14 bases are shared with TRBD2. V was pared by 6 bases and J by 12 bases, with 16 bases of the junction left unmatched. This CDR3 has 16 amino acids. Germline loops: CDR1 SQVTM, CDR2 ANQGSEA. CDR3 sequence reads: CSVTGTSGRGPDGQFF. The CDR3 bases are TGCAGCGTAACCGGGACTAGCGGGAGAGGGCCGGATGGGCAGTTCTTC.

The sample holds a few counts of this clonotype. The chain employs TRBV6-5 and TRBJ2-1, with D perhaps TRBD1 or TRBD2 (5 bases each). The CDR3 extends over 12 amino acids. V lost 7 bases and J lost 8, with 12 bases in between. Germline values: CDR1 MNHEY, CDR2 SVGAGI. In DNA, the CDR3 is TGTGCCAGCACCACCGGGGCCCATGAGCAGTTCTTC. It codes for CASTTGAHEQFF.

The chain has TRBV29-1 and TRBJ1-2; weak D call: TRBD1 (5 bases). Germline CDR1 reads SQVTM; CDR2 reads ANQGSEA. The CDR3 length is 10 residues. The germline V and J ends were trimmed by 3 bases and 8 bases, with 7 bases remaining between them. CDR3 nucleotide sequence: TGCAGCGTTGATTGGGGGGGCTACACCTTC. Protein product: CSVDWGGYTF.

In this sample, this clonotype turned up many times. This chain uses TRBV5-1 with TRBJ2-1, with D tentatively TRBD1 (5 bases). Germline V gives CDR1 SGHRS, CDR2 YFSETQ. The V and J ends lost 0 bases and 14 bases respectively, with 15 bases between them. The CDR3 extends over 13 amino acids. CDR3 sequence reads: CASSLGFEPGKFF. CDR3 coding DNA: TGCGCCAGCAGCTTGGGGTTTGAACCAGGGAAGTTCTTC.

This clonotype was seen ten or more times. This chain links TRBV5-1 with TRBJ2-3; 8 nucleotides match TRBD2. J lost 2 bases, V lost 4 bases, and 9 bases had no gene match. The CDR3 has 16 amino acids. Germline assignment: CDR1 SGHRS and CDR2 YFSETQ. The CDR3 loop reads CASSLGTSGPTDTQYF. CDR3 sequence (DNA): TGCGCCAGCAGCCTGGGAACTAGCGGTCCCACAGATACGCAGTATTTT.

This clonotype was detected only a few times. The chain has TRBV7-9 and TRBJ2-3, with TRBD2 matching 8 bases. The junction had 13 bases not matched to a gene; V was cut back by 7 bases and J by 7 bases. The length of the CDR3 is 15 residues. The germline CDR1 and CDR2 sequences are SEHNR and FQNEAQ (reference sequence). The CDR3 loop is CASTLGLGGGNTQYF. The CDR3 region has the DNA TGTGCCAGCACCTTGGGACTAGGAGGCGGTAATACGCAGTATTTT.

CDR3 nucleotide sequence: TGTGCCACCAGGAGGGACAGTTCGAACACCGGGGAGCTGTTTTTT. Its protein is CATRRDSSNTGELFF. The chain joins TRBV15 to TRBJ2-2; 7 bases agree with TRBD1. The CDR3 is 15 residues long. The V gene's germline CDR1 is LNHNV and CDR2 YYDKDF (reference sequence). The J segment lost 0 bases and the V segment lost 6 bases, leaving 4 bases of the junction unmatched.

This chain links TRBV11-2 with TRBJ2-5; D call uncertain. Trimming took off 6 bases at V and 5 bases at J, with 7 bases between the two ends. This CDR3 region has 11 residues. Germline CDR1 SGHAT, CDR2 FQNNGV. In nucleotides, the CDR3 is TGTGCCAGCAGAAATATGGAGACCCAGTACTTC. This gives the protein CASRNMETQYF.

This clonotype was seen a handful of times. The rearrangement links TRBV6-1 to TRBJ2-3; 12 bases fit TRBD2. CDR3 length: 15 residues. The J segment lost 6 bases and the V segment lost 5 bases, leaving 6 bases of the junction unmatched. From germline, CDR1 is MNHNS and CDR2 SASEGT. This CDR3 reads CASSPTSGSWDTQYF. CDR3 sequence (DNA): TGTGCCAGCAGTCCGACTAGCGGGAGTTGGGATACGCAGTATTTT.

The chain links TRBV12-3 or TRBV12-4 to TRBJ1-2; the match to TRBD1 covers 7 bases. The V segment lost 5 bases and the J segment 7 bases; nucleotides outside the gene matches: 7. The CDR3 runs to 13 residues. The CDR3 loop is CASSQGGRRGYTF. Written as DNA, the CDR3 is TGTGCCAGCAGTCAAGGGGGCCGGCGTGGCTACACCTTC.

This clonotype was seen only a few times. The CDR3: CASSTPGYTEAFF. The CDR3 DNA is TGTGCCAGCAGTACCCCAGGGTATACTGAAGCTTTCTTT. This chain connects TRBV12-3 or TRBV12-4 to TRBJ1-1, with D maybe TRBD1 (5 bases). Trimming left V 5 bases short and J 5 bases short, with 12 bases between. The CDR3 covers 13 residues.

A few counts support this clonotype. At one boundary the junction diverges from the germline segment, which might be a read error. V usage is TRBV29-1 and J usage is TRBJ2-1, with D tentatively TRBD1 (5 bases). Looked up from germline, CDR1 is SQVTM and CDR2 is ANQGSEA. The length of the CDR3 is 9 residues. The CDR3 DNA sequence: TGCAGCGTTGAGCAGGGCAACACCTTC. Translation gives CSVEQGNTF.

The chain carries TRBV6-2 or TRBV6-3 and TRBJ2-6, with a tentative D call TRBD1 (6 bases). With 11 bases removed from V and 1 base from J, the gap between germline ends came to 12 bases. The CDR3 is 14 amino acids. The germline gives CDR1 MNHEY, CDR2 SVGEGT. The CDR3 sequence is CAGKQGSGANVLTF. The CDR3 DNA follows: TGTGCCGGAAAACAGGGATCTGGGGCCAACGTCCTGACTTTC.

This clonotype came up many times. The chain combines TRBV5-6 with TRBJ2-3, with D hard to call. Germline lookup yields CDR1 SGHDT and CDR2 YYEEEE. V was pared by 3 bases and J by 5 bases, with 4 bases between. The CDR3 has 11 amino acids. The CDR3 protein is CASSWGDTQYF. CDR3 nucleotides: TGTGCCAGCAGCTGGGGAGATACGCAGTATTTT.

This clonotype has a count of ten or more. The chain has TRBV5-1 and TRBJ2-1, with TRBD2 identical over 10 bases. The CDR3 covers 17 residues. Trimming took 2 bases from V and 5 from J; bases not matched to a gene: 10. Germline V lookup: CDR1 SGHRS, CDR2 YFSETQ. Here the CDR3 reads CASSFRPSSGSDNEQFF. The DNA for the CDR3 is TGCGCCAGCAGCTTCCGTCCTTCTAGCGGGAGTGACAATGAGCAGTTCTTC.

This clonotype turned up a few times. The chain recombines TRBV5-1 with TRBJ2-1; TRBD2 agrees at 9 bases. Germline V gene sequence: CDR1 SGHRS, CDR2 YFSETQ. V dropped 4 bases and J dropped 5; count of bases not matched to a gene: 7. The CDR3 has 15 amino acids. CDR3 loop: CASSISGSLHNEQFF. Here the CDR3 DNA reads TGCGCCAGCAGCATTAGCGGGAGTTTGCACAATGAGCAGTTCTTC.

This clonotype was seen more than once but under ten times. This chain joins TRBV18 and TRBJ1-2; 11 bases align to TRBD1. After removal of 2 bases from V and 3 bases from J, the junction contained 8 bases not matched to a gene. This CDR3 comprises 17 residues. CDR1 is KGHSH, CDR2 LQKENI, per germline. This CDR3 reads CASSPSAPGQGDYGYTF. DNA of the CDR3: TGTGCCAGCTCACCATCGGCTCCGGGACAGGGGGACTATGGCTACACCTTC.

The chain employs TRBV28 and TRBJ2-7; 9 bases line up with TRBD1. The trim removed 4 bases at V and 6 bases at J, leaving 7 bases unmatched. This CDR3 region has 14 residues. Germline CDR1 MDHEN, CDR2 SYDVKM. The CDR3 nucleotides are TGTGCCAGCAGTTCGCCGGGACAGGGATCCGAGCAGTACTTC. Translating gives CASSSPGQGSEQYF.

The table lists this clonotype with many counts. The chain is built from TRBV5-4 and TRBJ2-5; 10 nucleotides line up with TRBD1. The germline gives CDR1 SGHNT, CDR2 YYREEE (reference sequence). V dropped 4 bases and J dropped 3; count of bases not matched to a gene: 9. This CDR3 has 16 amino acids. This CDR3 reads CASSNGGTGAKETQYF. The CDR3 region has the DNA TGTGCCAGCAGCAATGGCGGGACAGGGGCCAAAGAGACCCAGTACTTC.

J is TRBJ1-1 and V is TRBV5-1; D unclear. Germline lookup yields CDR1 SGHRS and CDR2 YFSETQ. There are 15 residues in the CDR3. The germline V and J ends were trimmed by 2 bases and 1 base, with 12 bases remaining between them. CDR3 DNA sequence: TGCGCCAGCAGCTTCCTCTCTAATACGAACACTGAAGCTTTCTTT. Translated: CASSFLSNTNTEAFF.

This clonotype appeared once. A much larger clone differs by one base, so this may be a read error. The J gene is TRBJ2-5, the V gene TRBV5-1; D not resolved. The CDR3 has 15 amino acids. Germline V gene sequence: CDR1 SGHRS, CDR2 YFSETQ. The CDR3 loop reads CASSLLLGSLEAQYF. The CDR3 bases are TGCGCCAGCAGCTTGTTACTCGGAAGTTTAGAGGCCCAGTACTTC.

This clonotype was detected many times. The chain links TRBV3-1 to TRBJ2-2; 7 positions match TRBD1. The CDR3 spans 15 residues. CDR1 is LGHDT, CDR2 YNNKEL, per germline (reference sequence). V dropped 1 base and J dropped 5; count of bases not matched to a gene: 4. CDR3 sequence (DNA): TGTGCCAGCAGCCAAGGATCAGGGGGAACCGGGGAGCTGTTTTTT. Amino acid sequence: CASSQGSGGTGELFF.